This TCR beta chain came from a study of cytomegalovirus exposure and HLA in healthy donors. With 60 Vbeta and 13 Jbeta primers, the PCR was carried out. Clones were read by immunoSEQ multiplex PCR, and TCRdb kept only the in-frame ones, dropping some. The sample has approximately 120,000 clones; around 77% are singletons. Looked up from germline, CDR1 is SGHRS and CDR2 is YFSETQ. The CDR3 totals 16 residues. V dropped 5 bases and J dropped 0 bases, with 12 bases sitting between them. The V gene is TRBV5-1, the J gene TRBJ2-6, with no clear D. This clonotype was sampled from a man aged 50 to 60 in good health and CMV-seronegative. Sequences were obtained from PBMCs. In DNA form, the CDR3 reads TGCGCCAGCAGAGCCCCAACGTTCTCTGGGGCCAACGTCCTGACTTTC. Amino acids: CASRAPTFSGANVLTF.